Listed below are T cell receptor beta chains from one sample, sequenced in a study of T cells after yellow fever vaccination. TCRdb reprocessed the 5' RACE reads via MiXCR and lists one record per CDR3 protein. The table records 450,000 to 600,000 distinct CDR3 sequences, approximately 13% of them present only once. The input for sequencing was PBMCs, taken on the day of the yellow fever booster vaccination. The receptor source for this set is a man aged 25 to 40 who received the YFV17D yellow fever vaccine. Both conserved end residues are part of each CDR3. A D gene is named only where the DNA matches it firmly. Only some rows state a clone size, as once, few, many or a class for expanded clones.

j_gene | v_gene | abundance | d_gene | len | CDR3nt | CDR3aa
TRBJ1-5 | TRBV25-1 | few | - | 16 | TGTGCCAGCAGTGTAGGGGCTGCTCATAGCAATCAGCCCCAGCATTTT | CASSVGAAHSNQPQHF
TRBJ2-2 | TRBV19 | - | - | 13 | TGTGCCAGTAGTATGACGAGCACCGGGGAGCTGTTTTTT | CASSMTSTGELFF
TRBJ2-7 | TRBV30 | few | - | 14 | TGTGCCTGGAGTAAGGCGGGACAAGATTACGAGCAGTACTTC | CAWSKAGQDYEQYF
TRBJ2-2 | TRBV15 | - | TRBD2 | 18 | TGTGCCACCAGAGACCCTACTAGCGGGAGAGATGACACCGGGGAGCTGTTTTTT | CATRDPTSGRDDTGELFF
TRBJ2-2 | TRBV28 | - | TRBD1 | 15 | TGTGCCAGCGTACGAGGGGACAGGGGAACCGGGGAGCTGTTTTTT | CASVRGDRGTGELFF
TRBJ2-3 | TRBV7-6 | - | TRBD1 | 14 | TGTACCAGCAGCTTAGGGGGACAGGGCGATACGCAGTATTTT | CTSSLGGQGDTQYF
TRBJ1-1 | TRBV24-1 | - | TRBD1 | 12 | TGTGCCACCAGTGACCCACAGGGGACAGCTTTCTTT | CATSDPQGTAFF
TRBJ1-2 | TRBV7-8 | few | TRBD1 | 14 | TGTGCCAGCAGCTTGGAGGGGGCGGGCTATGGCTACACCTTC | CASSLEGAGYGYTF
TRBJ1-1 | TRBV20-1 | - | - | 12 | TGCAGTGCAAGGATCGGGGGCACTGAAGCTTTCTTT | CSARIGGTEAFF
TRBJ1-2 | TRBV15 | - | - | 13 | TGTGCCATCTCACCGGAGTTTAACTATGGCTACACCTTC | CAISPEFNYGYTF
TRBJ2-1 | TRBV20-1 | - | TRBD2 | 17 | TGCAGTGCTAGAGATCGTCTCTCTAGCGGCTCCTACAATGAGCAGTTCTTC | CSARDRLSSGSYNEQFF
TRBJ2-2 | TRBV3-1 | - | TRBD2 | 12 | TGTGCCACCAGAAGCGGGAGAGGGGAGCTGTTTTTT | CATRSGRGELFF
TRBJ2-3 | TRBV6-2/TRBV6-3 | - | - | 13 | TGTGCCAGCAGTTACCACAAGGAGGATACGCAGTATTTT | CASSYHKEDTQYF
TRBJ2-3 | TRBV2 | - | TRBD2 | 16 | TGTGCCAGCAAGGCTAGACTAGCGGGAGCGGTGGATACGCAGTATTTT | CASKARLAGAVDTQYF
TRBJ1-2 | TRBV6-1 | - | - | 15 | TGTGCCAGCAGCCTCGGACCGTTTCCCTCCTCCGGCTACACCTTC | CASSLGPFPSSGYTF
TRBJ2-1 | TRBV12-3/TRBV12-4 | - | TRBD1 | 19 | TGTGCCAGCAGTCCGGACAGGGAGCCCCTATGGAGCTCCTACAATGAGCAGTTCTTC | CASSPDREPLWSSYNEQFF
TRBJ2-4 | TRBV28 | - | - | 15 | TGTGCCTCCGTGGCGGGGTCTCTAGCCAAAAACATTCAGTACTTC | CASVAGSLAKNIQYF
TRBJ2-7 | TRBV29-1 | - | - | 13 | TGCAGCGTTGACGACCCCCTCTCCTACGAGCAGTACTTC | CSVDDPLSYEQYF
TRBJ2-2 | TRBV9 | - | TRBD2 | 16 | TGTGCCAGCAGCGTAGAGGGACTAGCGGGAGTCGGGGAGCTGTTTTTT | CASSVEGLAGVGELFF
TRBJ2-1 | TRBV3-1 | few | TRBD2 | 17 | TGTGCCAGCAGCCAAGATCCGTCTAGCGGGAGTAGAGAGGAGCAGTTCTTC | CASSQDPSSGSREEQFF
TRBJ2-5 | TRBV7-2 | few | TRBD2 | 15 | TGTGCCAGCAGCTCCCGGGCGGGGGGACAAGAGACCCAGTACTTC | CASSSRAGGQETQYF
TRBJ2-2 | TRBV5-1 | many | - | 13 | TGCGCCAGCAGTTTACAGGATACCGGGGAGCTGTTTTTT | CASSLQDTGELFF
TRBJ1-1 | TRBV18 | - | - | 15 | TGTGCCAGCTCACCAGGGTCCCCGCGGAACACTGAAGCTTTCTTT | CASSPGSPRNTEAFF
TRBJ2-7 | TRBV6-2/TRBV6-3 | - | - | 15 | TGTGCCAGCAGTTATGGCGGGATTCGGGGCTACGAGCAGTACTTC | CASSYGGIRGYEQYF
TRBJ2-7 | TRBV28 | - | - | 15 | TGTGCCAGCAACCCTTTCCTGGGGGGCGGATACGAGCAGTACTTC | CASNPFLGGGYEQYF
TRBJ2-1 | TRBV6-1 | few | - | 13 | TGTGCCAGCAAGATAGTAGCCGACGGTGAGCAGTTCTTC | CASKIVADGEQFF
TRBJ2-3 | TRBV7-2 | - | - | 12 | TGTGCCAGCAGCACAACCACAGATACGCAGTATTTT | CASSTTTDTQYF
TRBJ2-7 | TRBV5-1 | - | - | 13 | TGCGCCAGCAGCTTGCCAAGCGGGTCCGAGCAGTACTTC | CASSLPSGSEQYF
TRBJ2-1 | TRBV7-2 | few | TRBD2 | 13 | TGTGCCAGCAGCCCCGCGCGGGCGGGAGGGCGGTTCTTC | CASSPARAGGRFF
TRBJ2-1 | TRBV7-9 | few | - | 13 | TGTGCCAGCAGCTTATACCAAACTCGCGAGCAGTTCTTC | CASSLYQTREQFF
TRBJ2-3 | TRBV19 | - | TRBD2 | 18 | TGTGCCAGTAGTACGCCGCGGGGACTAGCACGCAGCACAGATACGCAGTATTTT | CASSTPRGLARSTDTQYF
TRBJ2-3 | TRBV7-2 | - | TRBD2 | 15 | TGTGCCAGCAGCTTTATTGCGGGAGGGCCGGATACGCAGTATTTT | CASSFIAGGPDTQYF
TRBJ2-7 | TRBV7-8 | - | - | 11 | TGTGCCAGCAGCGAAGAATACGAGCAGTACTTC | CASSEEYEQYF
TRBJ1-5 | TRBV27 | few | - | 13 | TGTGCCAGCAGTTTCCGGGTAAATCAGCCCCAGCATTTT | CASSFRVNQPQHF
TRBJ2-7 | TRBV7-2 | - | - | 14 | TGTGCCAGCAGCCTCCAGCGGGTATCCTACGAGCAGTACTTC | CASSLQRVSYEQYF
TRBJ2-3 | TRBV28 | few | TRBD1 | 15 | TGTGCCAGCAGTTTCTTGGACAGGGTCACAGATACGCAGTATTTT | CASSFLDRVTDTQYF
TRBJ2-5 | TRBV4-3 | - | TRBD2 | 15 | TGCGCCAGCAGCCAAGATGTGGGAGGGCCGGAGACCCAGTACTTC | CASSQDVGGPETQYF
TRBJ1-1 | TRBV12-3/TRBV12-4 | few | - | 15 | TGTGCCAGCAGTACTTACACAACGAAGAACACTGAAGCTTTCTTT | CASSTYTTKNTEAFF
TRBJ2-7 | TRBV12-3/TRBV12-4 | few | TRBD2 | 13 | TGTGCCAGCAGCGGTAGCGGGAGCCACGAGCAGTACTTC | CASSGSGSHEQYF
TRBJ2-7 | TRBV3-1 | - | TRBD2 | 14 | TGTGCCAGCAGCATAAGCGGACTAGCCTACGAGCAGTACTTC | CASSISGLAYEQYF
TRBJ2-1 | TRBV15 | - | - | 16 | TGTGCCACCAGCAGAGCGAGAGGGGTGGTCCACAATGAGCAGTTCTTC | CATSRARGVVHNEQFF
TRBJ2-3 | TRBV12-3/TRBV12-4 | many | - | 15 | TGTGCCAGCAGTTTAAGCAGGACCGACACAGATACGCAGTATTTT | CASSLSRTDTDTQYF
TRBJ2-6 | TRBV20-1 | few | - | 16 | TGCAGTGCCCCTGTAGAGGGAGCCGCTGGGGCCAACGTCCTGACTTTC | CSAPVEGAAGANVLTF
TRBJ2-1 | TRBV29-1 | - | - | 19 | TGCAGCGTTGAAGTCCTAGCGCCCGAAACCCGGAGATTCAGCAATGAGCAGTTCTTC | CSVEVLAPETRRFSNEQFF
TRBJ2-7 | TRBV6-1 | - | - | 13 | TGTGCCAGCAGTCCCACCCTCCGTCACGAGCAGTACTTC | CASSPTLRHEQYF
TRBJ1-5 | TRBV6-1 | - | - | 13 | TGTGCCAGATTTCCAGCTAGGCGGCAGCCCCAGCATTTT | CARFPARRQPQHF
TRBJ2-2 | TRBV10-2 | few | - | 15 | TGCGCCAGCAGTGATCGGATCGTTTACACCGGGGAGCTGTTTTTT | CASSDRIVYTGELFF
TRBJ2-2 | TRBV7-8 | - | TRBD1 | 14 | TGTGCCAGCAGCCGCACAGGGGGCCCCGGGGAGCTGTTTTTT | CASSRTGGPGELFF
TRBJ2-7 | TRBV3-1 | - | - | 15 | TGTGCCAGCGGCGGTCCCGGGACCGCGACCTACGAGCAGTACTTC | CASGGPGTATYEQYF